This entry features one T cell receptor (beta chain) sequence. As processed by the authors: Nucleated cell number was recorded as an estimate derived from reference gene primer amplification. Assay used: immunoSEQ multiplex PCR; TCRdb lists only in-frame clones, some missing. The D gene and trimming were derived from the DNA, and the V and J assignments and clone size from that table. Of 250,000 or so clones in the sample, about 86% were seen once. The V segment lost 6 bases and the J segment 2 bases; nucleotides outside the gene matches: 5. Germline V lookup: CDR1 SEHNR, CDR2 FQNEAQ (reference sequence). The CDR3 runs to 14 residues. This specimen comes from a study of blood T cell repertoires in COVID-19. Study summary: Some COVID-19 samples were acute and others convalescent; all came from the United States, Italy and Spain. The analysed material was cDNA or gDNA that came from T cells, B-cell-depleted T cells, or PBMCs.

The sample was peripheral blood. The rearrangement joins TRBV7-9 to TRBJ2-7; TRBD2 agrees at 9 bases. The sequence was collected from a man aged 80 or over with acute or convalescent COVID-19. This CDR3 is CASRTSGLTYEQYF. Written as DNA, the CDR3 is TGTGCCAGCAGAACTAGCGGGTTAACCTACGAGCAGTACTTC. Drawing the rest from reference TRBV7-9 and TRBJ2-7, the complete variable domain is DTGVSQNPRHKITKRGQNVTFRCDPISEHNRLYWYRQTLGQGPEFLTYFQNEAQLEKSRLLSDRFSAERPKGSFSTLEIQRTEQGDSAMYLCASRTSGLTYEQYFGPGTRLTVT.